These 12 T cell receptor beta chains share one sample of origin, sequenced in a study of vaccination and CD4 T cells after COVID-19. The Oncomine TCR Beta short-read assay was applied to DNA of cultured CD4+ T cells. TCRdb called the PCR reads again in MiXCR, with one record for every CDR3 protein. The repertoire holds 20,000 or so distinct CDR3 sequences, with about 50% as singletons. Their cognate antigens are unknown. Treatment denoted: 10-day PBMC culture with coronavirus spike peptide pools or control peptides (ViraFEST assay). Sequencing input: CD4+ T cells from blood, cultured in vitro. The receptors were sampled from a human donor who had recovered from COVID-19.

This chain links TRBV12-3 or TRBV12-4 with TRBJ2-7; 7 bases line up with TRBD1. This CDR3 has 14 amino acids. V shed 5 bases and J 3 bases; nucleotides not matched to a gene: 7. The CDR3 DNA sequence: TGTGCCAGCAGTGCCCGGGACAGAGGCTACGAGCAGTACTTC. Amino acids: CASSARDRGYEQYF.

This rearrangement joins TRBV29-1 to TRBJ2-3; D might be TRBD2 (5 bases). Germline CDR1 is SQVTM and CDR2 is ANQGSEA. V was pared by 3 bases and J by 3 bases, with 7 bases between. The CDR3 runs to 12 residues. The CDR3: CSVESGTDTQYF. The CDR3 DNA follows: TGCAGCGTTGAGAGCGGAACAGATACGCAGTATTTT.

J is TRBJ1-2 and V is TRBV28; D gene uncertain. Germline assignment: CDR1 MDHEN and CDR2 SYDVKM. The V end lost 7 bases, the J end lost 8 bases, and 17 bases lay between the germline ends. The CDR3 loop spans 13 amino acids. CDR3: CASTPSTTWGYTF. DNA for the CDR3: TGTGCCAGCACCCCTTCGACGACGTGGGGCTACACCTTC.

The chain couples TRBV12-3 or TRBV12-4 to TRBJ2-2; 7 bases are a match to TRBD2. The CDR3 has 15 amino acids. Trimming took 6 bases from V and 5 from J; bases not matched to a gene: 9. CDR3 amino acids: CASSQATSRTGELFF. In nucleotides, the CDR3 is TGTGCCAGCAGCCAGGCGACTAGCAGAACCGGGGAGCTGTTTTTT.

This clonotype occurred a few times. The chain has TRBV6-4 and TRBJ1-2, with a tentative D call TRBD1 (5 bases). The CDR3 sequence is 13 residues long. The V gene's germline CDR1 is MRHNA and CDR2 SNTAGT. Deletions cut 5 bases from V and 4 bases from J, with 11 bases between. In DNA form, the CDR3 reads TGTGCCAGCAGTCAAACAGGAGGCTATGGCTACACCTTC. Translating it yields CASSQTGGYGYTF.

The chain employs TRBV20-1 and TRBJ1-5, with D hard to call. Trimming stripped 5 bases from V and 5 bases from J, with 19 bases between. The germline CDR1 and CDR2 sequences are DFQATT and SNEGSKA (reference sequence). This CDR3 spans 15 amino acids. In DNA, the CDR3 is TGCAGTGCTCTTCCCTCCATCGGACGAGATCAGCCCCAGCATTTT. Its translation: CSALPSIGRDQPQHF.

V and J are TRBV20-1 and TRBJ2-7; possibly TRBD1 for D (6 bases). Trimming took off 3 bases at V and 7 bases at J, with 19 bases between the two ends. This CDR3 has 14 residues. Germline V CDR1 and CDR2: DFQATT, SNEGSKA (reference sequence). The DNA of the CDR3 is TGCAGTGCTAGTAATCCAGGGGCCCTGGGGGAGCAGTACTTC. Its protein is CSASNPGALGEQYF.

This clonotype was recorded a few times. V and J are TRBV20-1 and TRBJ2-5; 8 bases fit TRBD1. CDR1 and CDR2 (germline): DFQATT, SNEGSKA (reference sequence). CDR3 length: 13 residues. The V segment lost 6 bases and the J segment 3 bases; nucleotides outside the gene matches: 6. The CDR3 coding sequence is TGCAGTGCCGCCAGGGGGCCAAAAGAGACCCAGTACTTC. It yields the protein CSAARGPKETQYF.

This rearrangement joins TRBV28 to TRBJ1-2, with 9 bases matching TRBD1. The length of the CDR3 is 16 residues. Per germline, CDR1 MDHEN and CDR2 SYDVKM. V shed 4 bases and J 4 bases; nucleotides not matched to a gene: 10. The CDR3 region is CASSSTTDRGGYGYTF. The CDR3 DNA reads TGTGCCAGCAGTTCAACCACGGACAGGGGCGGCTATGGCTACACCTTC.

The rearrangement joins TRBV6-4 to TRBJ2-7; D ambiguous. Germline lookup yields CDR1 MRHNA and CDR2 SNTAGT. V gave up 5 bases and J gave up 2 bases, with 13 bases separating them. The CDR3 extends over 14 amino acids. The CDR3 DNA reads TGTGCCAGCAGTTCTATTTCCAATCCCTACGAGCAGTACTTC. Its translation is CASSSISNPYEQYF.

In its sample, this clonotype was seen a few times. The rearrangement uses TRBV6-1 and TRBJ1-4; D is possibly TRBD1 (6 bases). The CDR3 covers 13 residues. Deletions cut 8 bases from V and 12 bases from J, with 19 bases between. Per the germline V gene, CDR1 is MNHNS and CDR2 is SASEGT. CDR3 DNA: TGTGCCAGCGGGGGCAGGACTGAGCCCCAACTGTTTTTT. Encoded protein: CASGGRTEPQLFF.

The rearrangement links TRBV15 to TRBJ1-2; unclear D gene. The CDR3 sequence is 13 residues long. CDR1 LNHNV and CDR2 YYDKDF come from the germline V gene (reference sequence). V shed 5 bases and J shed 3 bases, with 10 bases lying between them. Here the CDR3 reads CATSLERDYGYTF. In DNA, the CDR3 is TGTGCCACCAGCTTAGAACGGGACTATGGCTACACCTTC.